The rows below give T cell receptor beta chains drawn from one sample of a study of blood T cells in healthy people across ages. TCRdb fed the 5' RACE reads into MiXCR, producing one record per CDR3 protein. This sample carries some 860,000 distinct CDR3 sequences, approximately 53% of them seen once, and the ten largest clones take roughly 24%. Sequences were obtained from blood. Receptors originate from a man aged 40-49 years in good health. The CDR3 runs from the conserved cysteine through the conserved F or W. A D gene is named only where the DNA matches it firmly. Not every row has a clone size; where given, it reads once, few, many or a size class.

v_gene	j_gene	abundance	d_gene	CDR3nt	CDR3aa
TRBV28	TRBJ2-1	few	NA	TGTGCCAGCAGACCACAGGGGACTTTTATCCATGAGCAGTTCTTC	CASRPQGTFIHEQFF
TRBV11-2	TRBJ1-1	few	NA	TGTGCCAGCAGCTCTTCGGGGGGAACTGAAGCTTTCTTT	CASSSSGGTEAFF
TRBV5-1	TRBJ2-7	few	TRBD1	TGCGCCAGCAGCTTGGACAGGGGACCGCAGTACTTC	CASSLDRGPQYF
TRBV7-2	TRBJ2-5	few	TRBD2	TGTGCCAGCAGCACAACTAGCGGGTTATCCATCTATGGGCAGTACTTC	CASSTTSGLSIYGQYF
TRBV5-1	TRBJ1-2	NA	TRBD1	TGCGCCAGCAGCTATGACAGGGGGTTCGGCTATGGCTACACCTTC	CASSYDRGFGYGYTF
TRBV28	TRBJ2-3	NA	NA	TGTGCCAGCAGCTACCCACGGATTTCCTTAACAGATACGCAGTATTTT	CASSYPRISLTDTQYF
TRBV20-1	TRBJ2-1	once	NA	TGCAGTGCTAGAGATTTGACTGGCTCCTACAATGAGCAGTTCTTC	CSARDLTGSYNEQFF
TRBV12-3/TRBV12-4	TRBJ1-5	few	NA	TGTGCCAGCACGGTGGGATATCAGCCCCAGCATTTT	CASTVGYQPQHF
TRBV12-3/TRBV12-4	TRBJ2-5	NA	TRBD2	TGTGCCAGCAGTCCGGGACTAGCGGGAAACACCCAAGAGACCCAGTACTTC	CASSPGLAGNTQETQYF
TRBV11-2	TRBJ1-4	NA	NA	TGTGCCAGCAGTTTCGGACAGCACGAAAAACTGTTTTTT	CASSFGQHEKLFF
TRBV20-1	TRBJ2-3	once	TRBD2	TGCAGTGCTAGAGGGGGACTAGCGGGAACCACAGATACGCAGTATTTT	CSARGGLAGTTDTQYF
TRBV28	TRBJ2-7	NA	NA	TGTGCCAGCAGTCAAAACAGGATAAGGCTCTCCTACGAGCAGTACTTC	CASSQNRIRLSYEQYF
TRBV11-3	TRBJ1-4	NA	TRBD1	TGTGCCAGCAGCTCAGGGGGTGCGAGCGGCGGAAAACTGTTTTTT	CASSSGGASGGKLFF
TRBV5-1	TRBJ2-5	NA	TRBD2	TGCGCCGGCAGCTTGGCTAGCGGGAACCAAGAGACCCAGTACTTC	CAGSLASGNQETQYF
TRBV9	TRBJ2-3	NA	TRBD2	TGTGCCAGCAGCGTAGGACTAGCGGGATCCGCCACAGATACGCAGTATTTT	CASSVGLAGSATDTQYF
TRBV29-1	TRBJ2-6	once	NA	TGCAGCGTTGTTCAGGATGGGGGCAACGTCCTGACTTTC	CSVVQDGGNVLTF
TRBV9	TRBJ1-2	once	NA	TGTGCCAGCAGCGTAGAGATCCGGGAGGCTAACTATGGCTACACCTTC	CASSVEIREANYGYTF
TRBV5-1	TRBJ2-1	NA	TRBD2	TGCGCCAGCAGTCCACACGGGGGGGCTTACAATGAGCAGTTCTTC	CASSPHGGAYNEQFF
TRBV5-1	TRBJ2-1	NA	NA	TGCGCCAGCAGCTTGGTGGCGGCCCTTGGGAATGAGCAGTTCTTC	CASSLVAALGNEQFF
TRBV20-1	TRBJ2-3	NA	NA	TGCAGTGCAGAATCAGGGGCAGATACGCAGTATTTT	CSAESGADTQYF
TRBV7-2	TRBJ1-5	NA	TRBD1	TGTGCCAGCAGCCAGGGGGCATTTAGCAATCAGCCCCAGCATTTT	CASSQGAFSNQPQHF
TRBV7-2	TRBJ2-5	NA	TRBD1	TGTGCCAGCAGCCTGGGACAGGGGGCCTTAGGTGAGCAGTACTTC	CASSLGQGALGEQYF
TRBV29-1	TRBJ2-3	once	NA	TGCAGCGTTGAAAACCCACAGGGCCCAAGCACAGATACGCAGTATTTT	CSVENPQGPSTDTQYF
TRBV10-3	TRBJ2-7	NA	TRBD2	TGTGCCATCAGTGAGTCGGCGGGAGAAACAGACGAGCAGTACTTC	CAISESAGETDEQYF
TRBV7-2	TRBJ2-7	NA	NA	TGTGCCAGCAGCGTAGGGTCAGGGTGGGAGCAGTACTTC	CASSVGSGWEQYF
TRBV29-1	TRBJ1-2	NA	NA	TGCAGCGTTGTTGGGCGGGTCACTAACTATGGCTACACCTTC	CSVVGRVTNYGYTF
TRBV20-1	TRBJ2-4	NA	NA	TGCAGTGCTCTCCTAGGGATCCGAAACATTCAGTACTTC	CSALLGIRNIQYF